This T cell receptor beta chain was retrieved from a study of CD4 T cells in relation to SARS-CoV-2 and coronaviruses. With regard to this clone: Antigen: not known.

In germline, CDR1 is LNHDA, CDR2 SQIVND (reference sequence). This CDR3 spans 16 amino acids. V was clipped by 4 bases and J by 2 bases, with 16 bases between them. The unexposed donors gave CD4+ T cells in about 2011-2019, prior to COVID-19. Isolation of CD4+ T cells took place after less than 13 days in culture. Fresh IL-2 medium replaced half the medium on days 3 and 7. The assay was immunoSEQ multiplex PCR, and TCRdb's table has in-frame clones only and misses some. The sample has approximately 11,000 clones; around 84% are singletons. Sequences were obtained from CD4+ T cells from PBMCs, cultured in vitro. This chain connects TRBV19 to TRBJ2-3; D gene ambiguous. This receptor was obtained from a human donor in good health. For the CDR3, the DNA is TGTGCCAGTAGTAGGTGGACCTCGGCGGCCACAGATACGCAGTATTTT. Translated: CASSRWTSAATDTQYF.